The rows below give T cell receptor beta chains drawn from one sample of a study of neurological immune-mediated disorders. TCRdb ran MiXCR on the 5' RACE reads and lists one entry per CDR3 protein. The sample contains tens of thousands of distinct CDR3 sequences, less than 6% of which appear only once. Specimen: CD4+ T cells from blood. These receptors were obtained from a woman aged 45-60 years in good health. CDR3s include the opening cysteine and the closing phenylalanine or tryptophan. The D gene is left open where the match is weak. The listing skips clone size in some rows; elsewhere it reads once, few, many or a size class.

V: TRBV5-5
size: many
D: TRBD1
J: TRBJ1-4
CDR3: CASSSSRTDRGRGKDEKLFF
DNA: TGTGCCAGCAGCTCCAGCCGTACAGACAGGGGGCGAGGAAAGGATGAAAAACTGTTTTTT

V: TRBV6-2/TRBV6-3
size: many
D: TRBD2
J: TRBJ2-1
CDR3: CASSSLTSGRVNEQFF
DNA: TGTGCCAGCAGTTCTCTGACTAGCGGGAGGGTCAATGAGCAGTTCTTC

V: TRBV5-1
size: many
D: TRBD2
J: TRBJ2-3
CDR3: CASSFNPSGLAGGRRDTQYF
DNA: TGCGCCAGCAGCTTTAATCCCTCGGGACTAGCGGGGGGCCGGAGAGATACGCAGTATTTT

V: TRBV29-1
size: many
D: .
J: TRBJ1-4
CDR3: CSASGRGTNEKLFF
DNA: TGCAGCGCGTCGGGGCGCGGAACTAATGAAAAACTGTTTTTT

V: TRBV18
size: many
D: .
J: TRBJ2-2
CDR3: CASSPRGRADYTGELFF
DNA: TGTGCCAGCTCACCACGGGGTCGGGCTGACTACACCGGGGAGCTGTTTTTT

V: TRBV5-5
size: .
D: .
J: TRBJ2-2
CDR3: CASSLGRNTGELFF
DNA: TGTGCCAGCAGCTTGGGCAGAAACACCGGGGAGCTGTTTTTT

V: TRBV10-3
size: many
D: TRBD1
J: TRBJ1-6
CDR3: CAISESGQSNSPLHF
DNA: TGTGCCATCAGTGAGTCGGGACAGAGTAATTCACCCCTCCACTTT

V: TRBV10-3
size: many
D: TRBD1
J: TRBJ1-4
CDR3: CATSGTGGGKLFF
DNA: TGTGCCACCTCCGGGACAGGGGGCGGAAAACTGTTTTTT

V: TRBV12-3/TRBV12-4
size: many
D: .
J: TRBJ2-3
CDR3: CASWGALPITDTQYF
DNA: TGTGCCAGTTGGGGGGCCCTTCCGATCACAGATACGCAGTATTTT

V: TRBV7-2
size: many
D: .
J: TRBJ1-6
CDR3: CASSLVQGIEGSPLHF
DNA: TGTGCCAGCAGCTTAGTGCAGGGGATAGAAGGTTCACCCCTCCACTTT

V: TRBV3-1
size: many
D: .
J: TRBJ1-1
CDR3: CASSPEMNTEAFF
DNA: TGTGCCAGCAGTCCGGAGATGAACACTGAAGCTTTCTTT

V: TRBV5-1
size: many
D: TRBD2
J: TRBJ2-1
CDR3: CASSVGLTYNEQFF
DNA: TGCGCCAGCAGCGTGGGACTAACCTACAATGAGCAGTTCTTC

V: TRBV6-5
size: many
D: .
J: TRBJ1-6
CDR3: CASSFSGGPNRSYNSPLHF
DNA: TGTGCCAGCAGTTTCTCCGGCGGGCCCAATCGGTCCTATAATTCACCCCTCCACTTT

V: TRBV3-1
size: many
D: .
J: TRBJ1-6
CDR3: CASSPRGGGALHF
DNA: TGTGCCAGCAGCCCCCGGGGCGGCGGAGCCCTCCACTTT

V: TRBV20-1
size: many
D: TRBD1
J: TRBJ2-7
CDR3: CSASTSGQGHWEQYF
DNA: TGCAGTGCGTCAACATCGGGACAGGGGCATTGGGAGCAGTACTTC

V: TRBV28
size: many
D: .
J: TRBJ2-7
CDR3: CASIQAFNYEQYF
DNA: TGTGCCAGCATCCAGGCTTTTAACTACGAGCAGTACTTC

V: TRBV29-1
size: many
D: .
J: TRBJ2-2
CDR3: CSVEMQGRTGELFF
DNA: TGCAGCGTTGAAATGCAGGGGAGAACCGGGGAGCTGTTTTTT

V: TRBV7-2
size: many
D: .
J: TRBJ1-4
CDR3: CASSPREGKLFF
DNA: TGTGCCAGCAGCCCACGGGAAGGAAAACTGTTTTTT

V: TRBV6-5
size: .
D: TRBD2
J: TRBJ2-1
CDR3: CASSSIGAGGPGVEQFF
DNA: TGTGCCAGCAGTTCCATAGGAGCGGGGGGTCCGGGGGTTGAGCAGTTCTTC

V: TRBV11-2
size: medium-sized
D: .
J: TRBJ2-1
CDR3: CASSLDPSRSSEQFF
DNA: TGTGCCAGCAGCTTAGATCCGTCGAGGTCTAGCGAGCAGTTCTTC

V: TRBV5-1
size: many
D: TRBD2
J: TRBJ2-1
CDR3: CASSFLSGGPDNEQFF
DNA: TGCGCCAGCAGCTTTCTTAGCGGGGGGCCGGACAATGAGCAGTTCTTC

V: TRBV10-3
size: many
D: TRBD1
J: TRBJ2-6
CDR3: CASATPGTGFISGANVLTF
DNA: TGTGCCAGCGCGACCCCCGGGACAGGGTTTATTAGTGGGGCCAACGTCCTGACTTTC

V: TRBV19
size: .
D: .
J: TRBJ2-7
CDR3: CASSMSLGMSSYEQYF
DNA: TGTGCCAGTAGTATGTCCCTCGGCATGAGCTCCTACGAGCAGTACTTC

V: TRBV29-1
size: many
D: .
J: TRBJ2-1
CDR3: CSAGSRELGYNEQFF
DNA: TGCAGCGCTGGGAGCCGGGAGCTGGGCTACAATGAGCAGTTCTTC

V: TRBV27
size: many
D: TRBD2
J: TRBJ2-5
CDR3: CASSALTSGSGKTQYF
DNA: TGTGCCAGCAGTGCGCTCACTAGCGGGAGTGGTAAGACCCAGTACTTC

V: TRBV7-2
size: many
D: TRBD1
J: TRBJ2-7
CDR3: CASQGVNYEQYF
DNA: TGTGCCAGCCAGGGGGTTAACTACGAGCAGTACTTC

V: TRBV7-2
size: medium-sized
D: .
J: TRBJ1-1
CDR3: CASSFQGRNTEAFF
DNA: TGTGCCAGCAGCTTCCAAGGGCGGAACACTGAAGCTTTCTTT

V: TRBV12-3/TRBV12-4
size: many
D: TRBD2
J: TRBJ2-1
CDR3: CASRAGTSGNNEQFF
DNA: TGTGCCAGCAGGGCCGGGACTAGCGGAAACAATGAGCAGTTCTTC

V: TRBV6-2/TRBV6-3
size: many
D: TRBD2
J: TRBJ2-7
CDR3: CASSYDSRGAYEQYF
DNA: TGTGCCAGCAGTTACGACTCGCGGGGGGCCTACGAGCAGTACTTC

V: TRBV25-1
size: many
D: .
J: TRBJ2-6
CDR3: CASSDPIGANVLTF
DNA: TGTGCCAGCAGTGATCCAATTGGGGCCAACGTCCTGACTTTC

V: TRBV20-1
size: many
D: .
J: TRBJ2-2
CDR3: CSARSGSLGGELFF
DNA: TGCAGTGCTAGATCAGGGTCATTGGGCGGGGAGCTGTTTTTT

V: TRBV28
size: many
D: TRBD1
J: TRBJ1-6
CDR3: CASSTTGQVKPLHF
DNA: TGTGCCAGCAGTACCACGGGACAGGTGAAACCCCTCCACTTT

V: TRBV2
size: many
D: TRBD1
J: TRBJ2-1
CDR3: CASSNPGTDNEQFF
DNA: TGTGCCAGCAGCAATCCCGGGACAGACAATGAGCAGTTCTTC

V: TRBV20-1
size: many
D: .
J: TRBJ2-5
CDR3: CSAREQRFGETQYF
DNA: TGCAGTGCTAGAGAGCAGCGCTTTGGGGAGACCCAGTACTTC

V: TRBV5-1
size: many
D: TRBD2
J: TRBJ2-6
CDR3: CASSPGLAGTSGANVLTF
DNA: TGCGCCAGCAGCCCGGGACTAGCGGGGACCTCCGGGGCCAACGTCCTGACTTTC

V: TRBV5-5
size: many
D: TRBD1
J: TRBJ1-5
CDR3: CASSLTGEQPQHF
DNA: TGTGCCAGCAGCTTGACAGGGGAACAGCCCCAGCATTTT

V: TRBV18
size: many
D: .
J: TRBJ2-1
CDR3: CASSRDRVSYNEQFF
DNA: TGTGCCAGCTCACGAGATAGGGTTTCCTACAATGAGCAGTTCTTC

V: TRBV5-1
size: many
D: .
J: TRBJ2-3
CDR3: CASSFGGDTDTQYF
DNA: TGCGCCAGCAGCTTCGGCGGGGACACAGATACGCAGTATTTT

V: TRBV4-2
size: many
D: TRBD1
J: TRBJ2-1
CDR3: CASRLSGAGGRNEQFF
DNA: TGTGCCAGCAGGCTCTCGGGGGCAGGGGGCAGGAATGAGCAGTTCTTC

V: TRBV20-1
size: many
D: .
J: TRBJ1-6
CDR3: CSARGSSSYNSPLHF
DNA: TGCAGTGCTAGAGGGAGCAGCTCCTATAATTCACCCCTCCACTTT

V: TRBV18
size: many
D: .
J: TRBJ2-3
CDR3: CASSGRYTDTQYF
DNA: TGTGCCAGCTCTGGGCGATACACAGATACGCAGTATTTT

V: TRBV5-4
size: many
D: TRBD1
J: TRBJ2-7
CDR3: CASRGGQGYEQYF
DNA: TGTGCCAGCAGGGGAGGACAGGGCTACGAGCAGTACTTC

V: TRBV7-8
size: many
D: .
J: TRBJ2-3
CDR3: CASRRERTASTDTQYF
DNA: TGTGCCAGCAGACGAGAACGGACAGCCAGCACAGATACGCAGTATTTT

V: TRBV7-2
size: many
D: TRBD1
J: TRBJ2-2
CDR3: CASSPTRGTGELFF
DNA: TGTGCCAGCAGCCCGACCAGGGGGACCGGGGAGCTGTTTTTT